Below are 30 T cell receptor beta chains sequenced from a single sample in a study of blood T cell repertoires in COVID-19. Generated by immunoSEQ multiplex PCR, the TCRdb table keeps only in-frame clones and is missing some. The repertoire has about 53,000 clones, 70% to 90% of them found once; the top ten carry approximately 2.6%. The specimen was peripheral blood. The receptors were sampled from an elderly man with acute or convalescent COVID-19.

CDR3 region: CASSYSRGTYGYTF. The DNA of the CDR3 is TGTGCCAGCAGTTACTCGCGGGGCACCTATGGCTACACCTTC. This sequence joins TRBV6-5 and TRBJ1-2; a weak D match, TRBD1 (5 bases). Trimming cost V 0 bases and J 4 bases, with 9 bases left between them. This CDR3 is built from 14 residues. The germline V gene has CDR1 MNHEY and CDR2 SVGAGI.

The chain combines TRBV12-3 or TRBV12-4 with TRBJ2-5; no definite D call. The CDR3 has 11 amino acids. The V and J ends lost 6 bases and 5 bases respectively, with 7 bases between them. The DNA of the CDR3 is TGTGCCAGCAGAACTACGGAGACCCAGTACTTC. Amino acid sequence: CASRTTETQYF.

This chain joins TRBV18 and TRBJ1-2; D remains unclear. Trimming took off 0 bases at V and 4 bases at J, with 12 bases between the two ends. This CDR3 spans 15 amino acids. The germline CDR1 and CDR2 sequences are KGHSH and LQKENI. Here the CDR3 DNA reads TGTGCCAGCTCACCACCGGTGACGGAGAGCTATGGCTACACCTTC. This codes for CASSPPVTESYGYTF.

This chain connects TRBV10-3 to TRBJ2-5, with D perhaps TRBD2 (7 bases). V dropped 5 bases and J dropped 5 bases, with 15 bases sitting between them. The germline V gene has CDR1 ENHRY and CDR2 SYGVKD. The CDR3 loop spans 14 amino acids. The chain's CDR3 is CAISSAGALETQYF. CDR3 DNA: TGTGCCATCAGTTCCGCGGGGGCCTTGGAGACCCAGTACTTC.

The rearrangement joins TRBV5-1 to TRBJ2-2; 13 positions match TRBD2. Trimming cost V 4 bases and J 8 bases; bases outside gene matches: 8. Germline lookup yields CDR1 SGHRS and CDR2 YFSETQ. This CDR3 spans 16 amino acids. CDR3 region: CASSPGLAGYAGELFF. The CDR3 DNA sequence: TGCGCCAGCAGCCCGGGACTAGCGGGGTATGCGGGGGAGCTGTTTTTT.

This clone was recorded once. This chain links TRBV6-5 with TRBJ2-5, with 9 nucleotides matching TRBD1. Germline values: CDR1 MNHEY, CDR2 SVGAGI. V was pared by 2 bases and J by 5 bases, with 6 bases of the junction left unmatched. The CDR3 sequence is 15 residues long. The CDR3 is CASSYGQGNSETQYF. CDR3 in DNA: TGTGCCAGCAGTTACGGACAGGGGAATTCGGAGACCCAGTACTTC.

CDR3 DNA: TGTGCCAGCAGCCAGGGGGAGTGGAACACTGAAGCTTTCTTT. Translated: CASSQGEWNTEAFF. This chain links TRBV7-6 with TRBJ1-1, with 7 bases identical to TRBD1. Germline V gene sequence: CDR1 SGHVS, CDR2 FNYEAQ. V trimming: 5 bases; J trimming: 1 base; junction bases outside the gene matches: 4. The CDR3 is 14 amino acids.

This chain connects TRBV11-3 to TRBJ2-2; weak D call: TRBD2 (7 bases). Trimming left V 2 bases short and J 2 bases short, with 12 bases between. This CDR3 is built from 16 residues. Germline CDR1 SGHNT, CDR2 YENEEA. The DNA of the CDR3 is TGTGCCAGCAGCTTATTGGCGGGGGCAAACACCGGGGAGCTGTTTTTT. Protein: CASSLLAGANTGELFF.

The V and J genes are TRBV27 and TRBJ2-1; maybe TRBD2 (5 bases). The length of the CDR3 is 11 residues. Germline V CDR1 and CDR2: MNHEY, SMNVEV (reference sequence). The V gene lost 8 bases and the J gene lost 8 bases, with 10 bases spanning the gap. CDR3 coding DNA: TGTGCCAGCGGCCCGGGGTATGAGCAGTTCTTC. This translates into CASGPGYEQFF.

The V gene is TRBV7-9, the J gene TRBJ1-1, with a tentative D call TRBD1 (6 bases). The CDR3 is made up of 12 amino acids. The V gene's germline CDR1 is SEHNR and CDR2 FQNEAQ (reference sequence). The V end lost 7 bases, the J end lost 8 bases, and 14 bases lay between the germline ends. CDR3 nucleotides: TGTGCCAGCATACCGGATACAGGGGAAGCTTTCTTT. Protein: CASIPDTGEAFF.

This chain links TRBV5-6 with TRBJ1-4, with D tentatively TRBD1 (6 bases). V gave up 3 bases and J gave up 8 bases, with 11 bases separating them. CDR3 length: 13 amino acids. CDR1 SGHDT and CDR2 YYEEEE come from the germline V gene. In DNA form, the CDR3 reads TGTGCCAGCAGCTGGGGGCAAGGGGAAAAACTGTTTTTT. It encodes CASSWGQGEKLFF. The variable domain in full, completed from reference TRBV5-6 and TRBJ1-4, reads DAGVTQSPTHLIKTRGQQVTLRCSPKSGHDTVSWYQQALGQGPQFIFQYYEEEERQRGNFPDRFSGHQFPNYSSELNVNALLLGDSALYLCASSWGQGEKLFFGSGTQLSVL.

The chain couples TRBV19 to TRBJ1-2; 7 positions match TRBD1. V trimming: 6 bases; J trimming: 4 bases; junction bases outside the gene matches: 5. Germline lookup yields CDR1 LNHDA and CDR2 SQIVND (reference sequence). This CDR3 has 13 residues. The CDR3 coding sequence is TGTGCCAGTAGATCTAAGGGGGCCTATGGCTACACCTTC. Protein product: CASRSKGAYGYTF.

The chain joins TRBV5-1 to TRBJ2-3; 7 bases map to TRBD2. Germline CDR1 and CDR2: SGHRS and YFSETQ. The CDR3 totals 15 residues. With 3 bases clipped from V and 0 bases from J, the junction kept 4 bases outside the gene matches. The CDR3 region is CASSYQGGSTDTQYF. The DNA for the CDR3 is TGCGCCAGCAGCTATCAGGGAGGGAGCACAGATACGCAGTATTTT. The complete variable domain, with remaining parts taken from reference TRBV5-1 and TRBJ2-3, reads KAGVTQTPRYLIKTRGQQVTLSCSPISGHRSVSWYQQTPGQGLQFLFEYFSETQRNKGNFPGRFSGRQFSNSRSEMNVSTLELGDSALYLCASSYQGGSTDTQYFGPGTRLTVL.

The chain combines TRBV6-5 with TRBJ1-1; 7 bases fit TRBD1. The ends lost 0 bases at V and 5 bases at J; junction bases unmatched: 9. Germline V gene lookup returns CDR1 MNHEY and CDR2 SVGAGI. This CDR3 comprises 16 residues. The CDR3 protein is CASSYSKTGVGTEAFF. The CDR3 DNA follows: TGTGCCAGCAGTTACTCGAAAACAGGGGTTGGGACTGAAGCTTTCTTT.

The chain carries TRBV9 and TRBJ2-2, with D perhaps TRBD2 (6 bases). Trimming pared 4 bases from V and 1 base from J, leaving 11 bases between. CDR3 size: 15 residues. The germline V gene encodes CDR1 SGDLS and CDR2 YYNGEE. In DNA form, the CDR3 reads TGTGCCAGCAGCCCCCCGGAGGGGAACACCGGGGAGCTGTTTTTT. Translated: CASSPPEGNTGELFF. Using reference TRBV9 and TRBJ2-2 for the parts outside the CDR3, the full variable domain is DSGVTQTPKHLITATGQRVTLRCSPRSGDLSVYWYQQSLDQGLQFLIQYYNGEERAKGNILERFSAQQFPDLHSELNLSSLELGDSALYFCASSPPEGNTGELFFGEGSRLTVL.

The V gene is TRBV5-1, the J gene TRBJ1-1; 7 positions agree with TRBD1. There are 15 residues in the CDR3. Trimming removed 4 bases from V and 4 bases from J; junction bases left unmatched: 10. Germline CDR1 SGHRS, CDR2 YFSETQ. This CDR3 is CASSTTGAPVTEAFF. Written as DNA, the CDR3 is TGCGCCAGCAGCACCACAGGGGCGCCGGTCACTGAAGCTTTCTTT.

The chain uses TRBV11-1 and TRBJ1-1; 8 bases match TRBD1. Trimming at V came to 0 bases and at J to 4 bases, leaving 13 bases not matched to a gene. CDR1 and CDR2 (germline): SGHAT, FQDESV (reference sequence). The CDR3 length is 18 residues. CDR3 DNA: TGTGCCAGCAGCTTAGCGCAAAGGCAGGGGGCTTTACGCACTGAAGCTTTCTTT. Its protein is CASSLAQRQGALRTEAFF.

This clone was counted a few times. J is TRBJ2-7 and V is TRBV6-5; 8 bases are shared with TRBD1. Germline V CDR1 and CDR2: MNHEY, SVGAGI. V lost 0 bases to trimming and J lost 3 bases; unmatched junction nucleotides: 4. This CDR3 has 15 amino acids. In DNA form, the CDR3 reads TGTGCCAGCAGTTACTCGCCAGGGGGCGGCTACGAGCAGTACTTC. It codes for CASSYSPGGGYEQYF.

In this sample, this clone turned up a few times. The chain recombines TRBV6-5 with TRBJ1-2, with D perhaps TRBD1 (6 bases). V dropped 8 bases and J dropped 2 bases, with 18 bases sitting between them. The germline gives CDR1 MNHEY, CDR2 SVGAGI. The CDR3 loop spans 15 amino acids. In DNA form, the CDR3 reads TGTGCCAGCCGGGACACGAGGCTATTAAACTATGGCTACACCTTC. As protein: CASRDTRLLNYGYTF.

V usage is TRBV5-1 and J usage is TRBJ1-2; TRBD1 matches at 8 bases. This CDR3 contains 14 residues. Germline V gene sequence: CDR1 SGHRS, CDR2 YFSETQ. V lost 0 bases to trimming and J lost 3 bases; unmatched junction nucleotides: 1. The CDR3 is CASSLVTGDYGYTF. As DNA, the CDR3 is TGCGCCAGCAGCTTGGTGACAGGGGACTATGGCTACACCTTC. Combining the CDR3 with reference TRBV5-1 and TRBJ1-2 gives the whole variable domain KAGVTQTPRYLIKTRGQQVTLSCSPISGHRSVSWYQQTPGQGLQFLFEYFSETQRNKGNFPGRFSGRQFSNSRSEMNVSTLELGDSALYLCASSLVTGDYGYTFGSGTRLTVV.

The rearrangement uses TRBV9 and TRBJ2-1; D is ambiguous. The germline V gene encodes CDR1 SGDLS and CDR2 YYNGEE. The CDR3 is 14 amino acids. Trimming removed 4 bases from V and 3 bases from J, with 11 bases in between. The CDR3 spells CASSPRSIYNEQFF. The CDR3 DNA reads TGTGCCAGCAGCCCGAGGTCGATCTACAATGAGCAGTTCTTC.

V and J are TRBV7-8 and TRBJ2-3; 7 nucleotides agree with TRBD2. In germline, CDR1 is SGHVS, CDR2 FQNEAQ. J was trimmed by 5 bases and V by 5 bases; bases with no gene match: 16. This CDR3 spans 17 amino acids. Here the CDR3 reads CASSRNSGAAGVDTQYF. The CDR3 DNA is TGTGCCAGCAGCCGAAATAGCGGCGCTGCGGGGGTAGATACGCAGTATTTT.

This clone was counted a few times. The rearrangement joins TRBV7-6 to TRBJ1-2, with 7 bases aligning to TRBD1. The CDR3 runs 14 residues. Trimming at V came to 5 bases and at J to 4 bases, leaving 7 bases not matched to a gene. The germline gives CDR1 SGHVS, CDR2 FNYEAQ. Here the CDR3 DNA reads TGTGCCAGCAGCATGAGACAGGGTTCCTATGGCTACACCTTC. It specifies CASSMRQGSYGYTF.

The V and J genes are TRBV27 and TRBJ2-7; D possibly corresponds to TRBD1 (6 bases). The V gene lost 5 bases and the J gene lost 3 bases, with 17 bases spanning the gap. CDR1 is MNHEY and CDR2 is SMNVEV in the germline V gene (reference sequence). The CDR3 loop spans 15 amino acids. This CDR3 reads CASSRSAGALYEQYF. The DNA for the CDR3 is TGTGCCAGCAGTCGCTCCGCAGGGGCGCTCTACGAGCAGTACTTC.

A few counts support this clone. The CDR3 reads CASSIRTGKMSSNVLTF. The CDR3 DNA is TGTGCCAGCAGCATTCGGACAGGGAAAATGTCATCCAACGTCCTGACTTTC. The rearrangement links TRBV21-1 to TRBJ2-6; the table assigns TRBD1, which was not confirmed against the DNA. TRBV21-1 is a documented pseudogene. The CDR3 runs to 17 residues.

The V call is TRBV5-5, the J call TRBJ1-4; D not certain. Trimming stripped 2 bases from V and 5 bases from J, with 4 bases between. This CDR3 has 12 amino acids. Looked up from germline, CDR1 is SGHKS and CDR2 is YYEKEE (reference sequence). CDR3 sequence (DNA): TGTGCCAGCAGCTTTGAGAATGAAAAACTGTTTTTT. This encodes CASSFENEKLFF.

This clone has only a few counts. The rearrangement joins TRBV5-1 to TRBJ1-2; the D gene is possibly TRBD1 (6 bases). The germline V gene has CDR1 SGHRS and CDR2 YFSETQ. The CDR3 spans 13 residues. V was clipped by 4 bases and J by 5 bases, with 12 bases between them. This chain's CDR3 is CASSPDSQYGYTF. The DNA of the CDR3 is TGCGCCAGCAGCCCGGACAGCCAGTATGGCTACACCTTC.

The rearrangement links TRBV29-1 to TRBJ2-7; D is ambiguous. Per the germline V gene, CDR1 is SQVTM and CDR2 is ANQGSEA. Trimming pared 3 bases from V and 1 base from J, leaving 10 bases between. This CDR3 is 13 amino acids long. The CDR3 here is CSVDWPPSYEQYF. In DNA, the CDR3 is TGCAGCGTTGATTGGCCGCCGTCCTACGAGCAGTACTTC.

The V call is TRBV5-4, the J call TRBJ1-3; D gene uncertain. The V and J ends lost 1 base and 1 base respectively, with 12 bases between them. Germline assignment: CDR1 SGHNT and CDR2 YYREEE (reference sequence). The CDR3 totals 16 residues. The CDR3 loop reads CASSLMGRRSGNTIYF. The CDR3 coding sequence is TGTGCCAGCAGCTTGATGGGGAGGCGATCTGGAAACACCATATATTTT.

The J gene is TRBJ1-6, the V gene TRBV5-4; 8 bases are a match to TRBD1. With V trimmed by 4 bases and J by 10 bases, 13 bases remained unmatched. Per germline, CDR1 SGHNT and CDR2 YYREEE (reference sequence). The CDR3 length is 16 residues. CDR3 in DNA: TGTGCCAGCAGCACAGGACCAGGGGGCTCGAACTCACCCCTCCACTTT. It encodes CASSTGPGGSNSPLHF.